These 16 T cell receptor beta chains were all obtained from the same sample, sequenced in a study of T cell responses to AZD1222 COVID-19 vaccine. Assay used: immunoSEQ multiplex PCR; TCRdb lists only in-frame clones, some missing. The profile covers more than 100,000 clones, with around 90% appearing a single time and 1.3% to 1.5% taken by the ten largest. This specimen was peripheral blood, taken on day 0 of AZD1222 vaccination. The source of these receptors is an adult in good health.

The CDR3 DNA sequence: TGTGCCTGGAAAGGGACTAGCGGGGGATATGGGCAGTTCTTC. As protein: CAWKGTSGGYGQFF. This rearrangement joins TRBV30 to TRBJ2-1; the match to TRBD2 covers 14 bases. V shed 4 bases and J 12 bases; nucleotides not matched to a gene: 8. There are 14 residues in the CDR3. The germline gives CDR1 GTSNPN, CDR2 SVGIG (reference sequence).

The rearrangement uses TRBV14 and TRBJ2-5, with D perhaps TRBD1 (6 bases). Trimming took 3 bases from V and 1 from J, leaving 18 bases between them. Germline values: CDR1 SGHDN, CDR2 FVKESK. The length of the CDR3 is 17 residues. CDR3 in DNA: TGTGCCAGCAGCCAGAGAGCCGGGACACCTCTCCAAGAGACCCAGTACTTC. Translating gives CASSQRAGTPLQETQYF.

The chain combines TRBV12-3 or TRBV12-4 with TRBJ1-2; D is unresolved. V gave up 0 bases and J gave up 6 bases, with 5 bases separating them. This CDR3 is 12 amino acids long. The CDR3 sequence: CASSLAGDGYTF. Written as DNA, the CDR3 is TGTGCCAGCAGTTTAGCTGGGGATGGCTACACCTTC.

This clone was seen a handful of times. The chain combines TRBV30 with TRBJ1-1; unclear D gene. The V end lost 5 bases, the J end lost 14 bases, and 15 bases lay between the germline ends. This CDR3 comprises 10 residues. CDR1 and CDR2 from the germline V gene are GTSNPN and SVGIG (reference sequence). The CDR3 sequence is CAWRTAEDFF. CDR3 nucleotides: TGTGCCTGGCGGACCGCCGAAGACTTCTTT.

The CDR3 coding sequence is TGTGCCAGCAGCTTAACACCCCTCCCGATGAACACTGAAGCTTTCTTT. Its protein is CASSLTPLPMNTEAFF. This sequence joins TRBV7-3 and TRBJ1-1; D is unclear. The CDR3 extends over 16 amino acids. Germline CDR1 and CDR2: SGHTA and FQGTGA. The germline V and J ends were trimmed by 0 bases and 0 bases, with 11 bases remaining between them.

This clone occurred a few times. The chain has TRBV11-3 and TRBJ2-2; D may match TRBD1 or TRBD2 (5 bases each). V was trimmed by 1 base and J by 4 bases, leaving 13 bases between them. The length of the CDR3 is 16 residues. Per the germline V gene, CDR1 is SGHNT and CDR2 is YENEEA. This CDR3 is CASSLGSGAGTGELFF. The CDR3 nucleotides are TGTGCCAGCAGCTTAGGGAGTGGGGCGGGCACCGGGGAGCTGTTTTTT.

This clone was detected once. The chain has TRBV6-5 and TRBJ2-3; possibly TRBD2 for D (5 bases). V was cut by 7 bases and J by 4 bases, with 18 bases left in between. The CDR3 spans 15 residues. Germline assignment: CDR1 MNHEY and CDR2 SVGAGI. The CDR3: CASTLRGPVADTQYF. For the CDR3, the DNA is TGTGCCAGCACCTTACGAGGGCCGGTGGCAGATACGCAGTATTTT.

The J gene is TRBJ2-1, the V gene TRBV4-2; tentatively, D is TRBD1 (6 bases). The V end lost 4 bases, the J end lost 9 bases, and 19 bases lay between the germline ends. From germline, CDR1 is LGHNA and CDR2 YNFKEQ. The length of the CDR3 is 15 residues. This chain's CDR3 is CASSPPHSIGGEQFF. The CDR3 nucleotides are TGTGCCAGCAGCCCCCCGCATAGCATAGGGGGTGAGCAGTTCTTC.

The V and J genes are TRBV7-2 and TRBJ1-1; 10 nucleotides line up with TRBD1. CDR3 size: 13 residues. After removal of 5 bases from V and 10 bases from J, the junction contained 7 bases not matched to a gene. Germline V gene lookup returns CDR1 SGHTA and CDR2 FQGNSA. CDR3 coding DNA: TGTGCCAGCAGCAACCGGGACAGGGGTGTAGCTTTCTTT. This codes for CASSNRDRGVAFF.

This clone was counted between two and nine times. This chain joins TRBV4-2 and TRBJ1-6; weak D call: TRBD1 (5 bases). V was trimmed by 0 bases and J by 10 bases, leaving 10 bases between them. The CDR3 totals 14 residues. Germline V gives CDR1 LGHNA, CDR2 YNFKEQ. The CDR3 loop is CASSQESGTSPLHF. For the CDR3, the DNA is TGTGCCAGCAGCCAAGAGTCAGGGACCTCACCCCTCCACTTT.

DNA of the CDR3: TGTGCCAGCAGTTCCGAAACCGGGACGGAGAACACTGAAGCTTTCTTT. Protein sequence: CASSSETGTENTEAFF. The rearrangement links TRBV6-2 or TRBV6-3 to TRBJ1-1; possible D gene TRBD1, 5 bases. The V and J ends lost 4 bases and 1 base respectively, with 16 bases between them. Germline V gives CDR1 MNHEY, CDR2 SVGEGT. The CDR3 runs 16 residues.

This chain links TRBV11-2 with TRBJ2-7, with 8 bases identical to TRBD1. CDR1 is SGHAT and CDR2 is FQNNGV in the germline V gene. J was trimmed by 2 bases and V by 5 bases; bases with no gene match: 5. CDR3 length: 14 amino acids. The CDR3, as DNA: TGTGCCAGCAGCACCGACAGGGGAGCCTACGAGCAGTACTTC. Protein sequence: CASSTDRGAYEQYF.

The rearrangement uses TRBV12-3 or TRBV12-4 and TRBJ1-1, with unresolved D. Trimming removed 3 bases at V and 3 bases at J, with 8 bases between. The CDR3 has 13 residues. CDR3 sequence reads: CASSFSGDTEAFF. In DNA form, the CDR3 reads TGTGCCAGCAGTTTCAGCGGGGACACTGAAGCTTTCTTT.

This chain links TRBV4-1 with TRBJ2-1, with a tentative D call TRBD1 (6 bases). Deletions cut 1 base from V and 4 bases from J, with 14 bases between. The germline V gene has CDR1 MGHRA and CDR2 YSYEKL. There are 16 residues in the CDR3. CDR3 in DNA: TGCGCCAGCAGCCAAGGTCCTGGGGGCTCGTACAATGAGCAGTTCTTC. Encoded protein: CASSQGPGGSYNEQFF.

The chain joins TRBV12-3 or TRBV12-4 to TRBJ1-1; D uncertain. Trimming left V 9 bases short and J 2 bases short, with 13 bases between. There are 13 residues in the CDR3. The CDR3 here is CASLWGGNTEAFF. CDR3 bases: TGTGCCAGTCTCTGGGGAGGTAACACTGAAGCTTTCTTT.

The V call is TRBV5-8, the J call TRBJ1-1; maybe TRBD1 (6 bases). Germline loops: CDR1 SGHTS, CDR2 YDEGEE. The CDR3 is 16 residues long. Trimming removed 6 bases from V and 1 base from J, with 19 bases in between. This CDR3 is CASNPYRERGNTEAFF. CDR3 DNA sequence: TGTGCCAGCAACCCTTACAGGGAAAGGGGGAACACTGAAGCTTTCTTT.